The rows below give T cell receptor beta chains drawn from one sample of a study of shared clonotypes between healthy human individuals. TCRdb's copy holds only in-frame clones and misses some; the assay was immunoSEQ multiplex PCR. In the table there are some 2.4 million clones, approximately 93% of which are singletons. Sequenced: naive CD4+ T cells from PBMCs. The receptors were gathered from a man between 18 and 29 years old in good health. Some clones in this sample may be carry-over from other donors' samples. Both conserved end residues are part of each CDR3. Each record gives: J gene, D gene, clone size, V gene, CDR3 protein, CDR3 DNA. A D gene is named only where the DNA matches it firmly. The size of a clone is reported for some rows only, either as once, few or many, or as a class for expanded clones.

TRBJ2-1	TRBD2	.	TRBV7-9	CASSRTSGKYNEQFF	TGTGCCAGCAGCCGGACTAGCGGTAAATACAATGAGCAGTTCTTC
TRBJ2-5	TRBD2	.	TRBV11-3	CASSLDASGIQTQYF	TGTGCCAGCAGCTTAGATGCTAGCGGGATACAGACCCAGTACTTC
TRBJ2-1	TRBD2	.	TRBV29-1	CSVDSGSSYNEQFF	TGCAGCGTAGATAGCGGGAGCTCCTACAATGAGCAGTTCTTC
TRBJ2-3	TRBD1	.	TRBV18	CASSPQGQGASTDTQYF	TGTGCCAGCTCACCACAGGGACAGGGGGCTAGCACAGATACGCAGTATTTT
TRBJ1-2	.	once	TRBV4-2	CASSQARQLYGYTF	TGTGCCAGCAGCCAAGCCCGACAGTTATATGGCTACACCTTC
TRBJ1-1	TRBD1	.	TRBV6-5	CASMSTGGVGAFF	TGTGCCAGCATGAGCACAGGGGGAGTAGGAGCTTTCTTT
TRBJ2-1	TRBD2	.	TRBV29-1	CSVGPSGDNEQFF	TGCAGCGTTGGGCCTAGCGGAGACAATGAGCAGTTCTTC
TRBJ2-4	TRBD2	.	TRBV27	CASSSSATLAGRNIQYF	TGTGCCAGCAGTTCCTCAGCGACCTTAGCGGGTCGGAACATTCAGTACTTC
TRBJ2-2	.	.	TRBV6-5	CASSYSRGGSTGELFF	TGTGCCAGCAGTTACTCGAGGGGGGGGAGCACCGGGGAGCTGTTTTTT
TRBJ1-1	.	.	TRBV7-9	CASSPPGQVNTEAFF	TGTGCCAGCAGCCCTCCGGGACAAGTGAACACTGAAGCTTTCTTT
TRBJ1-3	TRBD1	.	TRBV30	CAWSTGATGNTIYF	TGTGCCTGGAGTACAGGGGCAACTGGAAACACCATATATTTT
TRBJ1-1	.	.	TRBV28	CASSLRPRGGSTEAFF	TGTGCCAGCAGTTTAAGGCCCAGGGGAGGGTCCACTGAAGCTTTCTTT
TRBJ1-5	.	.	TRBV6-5	CASSPPDSNQPQHF	TGTGCCAGCAGCCCGCCAGATAGCAATCAGCCCCAGCATTTT
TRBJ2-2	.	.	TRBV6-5	CASRKTGKRELFF	TGTGCCAGCAGAAAGACGGGGAAGCGGGAGCTGTTTTTT
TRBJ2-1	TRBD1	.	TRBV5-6	CASSKGQGYNEQFF	TGTGCCAGCAGCAAGGGACAGGGCTACAATGAGCAGTTCTTC
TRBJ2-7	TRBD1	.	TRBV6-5	CASTQQGWPYEQYF	TGTGCCAGCACCCAACAGGGGTGGCCCTACGAGCAGTACTTC
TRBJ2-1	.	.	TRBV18	CASSPFSGVDNEQFF	TGTGCCAGCTCACCATTCTCGGGGGTGGACAATGAGCAGTTCTTC
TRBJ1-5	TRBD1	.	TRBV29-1	CSVRTGSNQPQHF	TGCAGCGTCAGGACAGGGAGCAATCAGCCCCAGCATTTT
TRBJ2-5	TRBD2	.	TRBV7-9	CASSLGLADLAQETQYF	TGTGCCAGCAGCTTAGGACTAGCGGACCTAGCCCAAGAGACCCAGTACTTC
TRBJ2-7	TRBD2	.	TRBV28	CASSSPSPGGYEQYF	TGTGCCAGCAGTTCACCAAGCCCGGGGGGCTACGAGCAGTACTTC
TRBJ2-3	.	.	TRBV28	CASSRGRYTQYF	TGTGCCAGCAGTCGGGGACGGTATACGCAGTATTTT
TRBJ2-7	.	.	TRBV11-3	CASSPGDKYFYEQYF	TGTGCCAGCAGCCCTGGGGATAAGTATTTTTACGAGCAGTACTTC
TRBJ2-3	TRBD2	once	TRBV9	CASNKFRTSGKGDTQYF	TGTGCCAGCAACAAATTCCGGACTAGCGGGAAAGGAGATACGCAGTATTTT
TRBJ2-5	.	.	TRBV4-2	CASSHQETQYF	TGTGCCAGCAGCCACCAAGAGACCCAGTACTTC
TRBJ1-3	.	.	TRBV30	CAWGLGGNTIYF	TGTGCCTGGGGTCTAGGGGGAAACACCATATATTTT
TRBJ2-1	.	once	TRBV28	CASSFASGGSSYNEQFF	TGTGCCAGCAGTTTCGCCTCGGGGGGCAGCTCCTACAATGAGCAGTTCTTC
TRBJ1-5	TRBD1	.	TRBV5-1	CASSLQGRDQPQHF	TGCGCCAGCAGTCTACAGGGGCGTGATCAGCCCCAGCATTTT
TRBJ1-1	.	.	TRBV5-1	CASSFRGWNTEAFF	TGCGCCAGCAGCTTCCGGGGCTGGAACACTGAAGCTTTCTTT
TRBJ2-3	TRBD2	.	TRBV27	CASIRRAWTSGASTDTQYF	TGTGCCAGCATTCGAAGGGCCTGGACTAGCGGGGCCAGCACAGATACGCAGTATTTT
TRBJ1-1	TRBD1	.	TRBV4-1	CASSLLYRGQGAAEAFF	TGCGCCAGCAGCCTATTATATCGCGGACAGGGGGCTGCAGAAGCTTTCTTT
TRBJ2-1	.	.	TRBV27	CASSLTGSSYNEQFF	TGTGCCAGCAGTTTAACGGGAAGCTCCTACAATGAGCAGTTCTTC
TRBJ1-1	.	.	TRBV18	CASSQAGNTEAFF	TGTGCCAGCTCACAAGCAGGGAACACTGAAGCTTTCTTT
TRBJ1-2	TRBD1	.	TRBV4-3	CASSQVGTGAIYGYTF	TGCGCCAGCAGCCAAGTCGGGACAGGGGCTATCTATGGCTACACCTTC
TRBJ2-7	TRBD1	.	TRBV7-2	CASSPKTGSIGEQYF	TGTGCCAGCAGCCCCAAGACAGGGTCTATTGGCGAGCAGTACTTC
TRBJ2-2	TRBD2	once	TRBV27	CASSSGTMVTGELFF	TGTGCCAGCAGTTCCGGGACTATGGTCACCGGGGAGCTGTTTTTT
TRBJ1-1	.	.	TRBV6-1	CASSDPETEAFF	TGTGCCAGCAGTGATCCGGAAACTGAAGCTTTCTTT
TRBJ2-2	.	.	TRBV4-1	CASSQEGVEQGLTGELFF	TGCGCCAGCAGCCAAGAAGGTGTCGAACAGGGATTAACCGGGGAGCTGTTTTTT